This T cell receptor (beta chain) originates from a study of siplizumab effects on memory and regulatory T cells. Findings of the study overall: Naive versus memory phenotype went unassigned for roughly 80-96% of proliferating CD4+ or CD8+ clones. Few alloreactive clones mapped to unstimulated subsets.

V shed 1 base, J shed 5 bases, and the junction held 7 bases outside the gene matches. Per germline, CDR1 SGHRS and CDR2 YFSETQ. The CDR3 consists of 15 residues. Sequencing was performed with immunoSEQ multiplex PCR; in TCRdb, only in-frame clones are kept and a portion is missing. The sample yields about 120,000 clones, roughly 94% seen once. Details on this clone: Its antigen is not identified.

Material: non-Treg CD4+ T cells sorted from blood. This clonotype was sampled from a human donor in good health. This chain links TRBV5-1 with TRBJ1-1; 8 bases fit TRBD1. CDR3 protein: CASSLNRGIGTEAFF. CDR3 nucleotide sequence: TGCGCCAGCAGCTTGAACAGGGGGATTGGGACTGAAGCTTTCTTT.